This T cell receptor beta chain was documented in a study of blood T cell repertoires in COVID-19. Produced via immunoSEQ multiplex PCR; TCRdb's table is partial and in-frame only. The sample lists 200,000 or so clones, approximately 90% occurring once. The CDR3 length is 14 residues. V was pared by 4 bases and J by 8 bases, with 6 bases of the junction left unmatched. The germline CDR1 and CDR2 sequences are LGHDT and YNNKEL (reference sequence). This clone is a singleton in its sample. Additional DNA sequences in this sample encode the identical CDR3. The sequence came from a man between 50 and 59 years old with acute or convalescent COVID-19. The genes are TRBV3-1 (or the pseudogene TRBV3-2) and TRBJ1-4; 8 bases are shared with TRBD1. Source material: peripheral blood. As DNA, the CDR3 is TGTGCCAGCAGCCGAGGACAGGGAAGGGAAAAACTGTTTTTT. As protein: CASSRGQGREKLFF.